This record covers a single T cell receptor (beta chain). In the original processing: Amplification of reference gene primers provided the estimated nucleated cell counts. Here immunoSEQ multiplex PCR was the method, and the copy in TCRdb shows in-frame clones only, minus some. V, J and clone size are taken as reported in that table, and D and trimming were inferred from the DNA itself. The sample lists fewer than 200,000 clones; 88% were seen once. This record belongs to a study of blood T cell repertoires in COVID-19. About the research overall: Some COVID-19 samples were acute and others convalescent; all came from the United States, Italy and Spain. T cells, B-cell-depleted T cells, or PBMCs provided the cDNA or gDNA that served as material.

CDR1 is MNHNY and CDR2 is SVGAGI in the germline V gene (reference sequence). The CDR3 is made up of 14 amino acids. Germline trimming cut 8 bases from V and 2 bases from J; bases unmatched to any gene: 5. Specimen: peripheral blood. This receptor was obtained from a man aged 50-59 years who had recovered from COVID-19. J is TRBJ1-5 and V is TRBV6-6, with TRBD1 identical over 8 bases. In nucleotides, the CDR3 is TGTGCCAGCCAAACAGGGGGAGGCAATCAGCCCCAGCATTTT. Protein: CASQTGGGNQPQHF.